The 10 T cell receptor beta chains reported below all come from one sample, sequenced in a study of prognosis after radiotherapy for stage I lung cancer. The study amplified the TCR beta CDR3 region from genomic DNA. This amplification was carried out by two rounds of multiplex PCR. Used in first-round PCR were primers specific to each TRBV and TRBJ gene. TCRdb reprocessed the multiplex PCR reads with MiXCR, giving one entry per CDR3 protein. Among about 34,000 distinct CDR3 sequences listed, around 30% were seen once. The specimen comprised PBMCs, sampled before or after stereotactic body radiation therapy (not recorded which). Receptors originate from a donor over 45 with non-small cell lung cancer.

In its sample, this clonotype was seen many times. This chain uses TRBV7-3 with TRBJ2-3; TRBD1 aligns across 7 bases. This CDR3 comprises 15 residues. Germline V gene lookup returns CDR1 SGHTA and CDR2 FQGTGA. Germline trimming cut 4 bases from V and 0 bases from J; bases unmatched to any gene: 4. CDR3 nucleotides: TGTGCCAGCAGCTCAACAGGGGACAGCACAGATACGCAGTATTTT. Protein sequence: CASSSTGDSTDTQYF. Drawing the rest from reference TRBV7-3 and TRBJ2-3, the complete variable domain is GAGVSQTPSNKVTEKGKYVELRCDPISGHTALYWYRQSLGQGPEFLIYFQGTGAADDSGLPNDRFFAVRPEGSVSTLKIQRTERGDSAVYLCASSSTGDSTDTQYFGPGTRLTVL.

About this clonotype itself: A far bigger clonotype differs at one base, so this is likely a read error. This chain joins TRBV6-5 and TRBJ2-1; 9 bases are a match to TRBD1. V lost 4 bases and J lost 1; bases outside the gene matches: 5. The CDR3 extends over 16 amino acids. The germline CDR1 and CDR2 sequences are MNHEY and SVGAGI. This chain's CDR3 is CASSSRGTGSYNEQFF. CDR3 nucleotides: TGTGCCAGCAGTTCCCGAGGGACAGGGTCCTACAATGAGCAGTTCTTC.

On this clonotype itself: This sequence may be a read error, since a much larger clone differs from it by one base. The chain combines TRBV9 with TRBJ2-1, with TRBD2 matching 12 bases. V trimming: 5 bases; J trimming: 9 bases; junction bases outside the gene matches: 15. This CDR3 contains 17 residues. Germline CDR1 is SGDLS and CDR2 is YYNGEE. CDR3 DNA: TGTGCCAGCAGGCGGGCAGCCGGGACTAGCGGGCGGTGTGAGCAGTTCTTC. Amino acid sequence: CASRRAAGTSGRCEQFF.

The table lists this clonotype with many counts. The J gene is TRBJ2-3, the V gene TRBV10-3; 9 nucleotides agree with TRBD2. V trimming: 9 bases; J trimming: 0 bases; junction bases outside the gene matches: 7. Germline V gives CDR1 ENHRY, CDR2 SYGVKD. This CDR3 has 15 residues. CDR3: CAIGGGAASTDTQYF. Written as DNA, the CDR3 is TGTGCCATAGGCGGGGGGGCCGCGAGCACAGATACGCAGTATTTT.

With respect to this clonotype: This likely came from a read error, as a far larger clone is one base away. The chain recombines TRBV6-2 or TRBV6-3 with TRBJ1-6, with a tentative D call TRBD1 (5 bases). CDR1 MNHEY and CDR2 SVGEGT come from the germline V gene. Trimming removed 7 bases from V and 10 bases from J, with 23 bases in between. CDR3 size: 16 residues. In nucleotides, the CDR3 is TGTGCCAGCATCCCTACCGCCACAGGACGGCGATCACCCCTCCACTTT. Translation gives CASIPTATGRRSPLHF.

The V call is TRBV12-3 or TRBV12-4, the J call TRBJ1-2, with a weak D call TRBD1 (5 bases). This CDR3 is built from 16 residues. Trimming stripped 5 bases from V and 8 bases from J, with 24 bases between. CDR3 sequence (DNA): TGTGCCAGCAGTCCCGACGTGAGTGGGGGTTGGCTAGGCTACACCTTC. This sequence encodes CASSPDVSGGWLGYTF.

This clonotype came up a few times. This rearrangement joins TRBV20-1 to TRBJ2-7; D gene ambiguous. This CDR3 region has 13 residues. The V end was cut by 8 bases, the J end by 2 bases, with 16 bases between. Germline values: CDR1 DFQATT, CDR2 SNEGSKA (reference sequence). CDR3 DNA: TGCAGTACTATAGATGGTACTCCCTACGAGCAGTACTTC. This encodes CSTIDGTPYEQYF.

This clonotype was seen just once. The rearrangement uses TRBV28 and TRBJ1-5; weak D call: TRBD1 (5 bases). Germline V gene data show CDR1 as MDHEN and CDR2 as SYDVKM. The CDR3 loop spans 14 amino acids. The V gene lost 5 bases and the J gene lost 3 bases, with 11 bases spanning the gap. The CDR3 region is CASSVGPSNQPQHF. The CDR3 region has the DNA TGTGCCAGCAGTGTGGGGCCTTCCAATCAGCCCCAGCATTTT.

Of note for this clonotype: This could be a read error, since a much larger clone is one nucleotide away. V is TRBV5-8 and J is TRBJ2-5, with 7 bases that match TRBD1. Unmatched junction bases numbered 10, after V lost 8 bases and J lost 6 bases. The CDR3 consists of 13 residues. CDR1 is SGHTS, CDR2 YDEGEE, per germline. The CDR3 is CARNIDREQTQYF. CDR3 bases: TGTGCCAGAAACATAGACAGGGAACAGACCCAGTACTTC. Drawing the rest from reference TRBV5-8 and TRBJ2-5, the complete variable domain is EAGVTQSPTHLIKTRGQQATLRCSPISGHTSVYWYQQALGLGLQFLLWYDEGEERNRGNFPPRFSGRQFPNYSSELNVNALELEDSALYLCARNIDREQTQYFGPGTRLLVL.

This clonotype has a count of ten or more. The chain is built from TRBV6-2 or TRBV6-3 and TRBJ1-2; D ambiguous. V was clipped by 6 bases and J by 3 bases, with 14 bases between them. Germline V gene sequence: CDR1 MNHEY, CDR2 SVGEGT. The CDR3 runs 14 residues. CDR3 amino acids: CASRPPAGDYGYTF. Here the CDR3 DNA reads TGTGCCAGCAGGCCACCCGCTGGGGACTATGGCTACACCTTC.